The following is a TCR beta chain sequence with its context. CD45RO-negative cells were positively selected for CCR7, leaving out terminally differentiated effector memory CD45RA+ cells. Clones were sequenced by immunoSEQ multiplex PCR, and TCRdb holds only the in-frame ones, with some missing. Counted here are about 870,000 clones, 90% to 95% occurring once; the ten biggest clones make up around 24%. This entry comes from a study of shared clonotypes between healthy human individuals. The CDR3 is 14 residues long. From germline, CDR1 is SEHNR and CDR2 FQNEAQ (reference sequence). J lost 6 bases, V lost 5 bases, and 6 bases had no gene match.

The sequence was collected from a man in his thirties or forties in good health. Sample: naive CD8+ T cells sorted from blood. V and J are TRBV7-9 and TRBJ2-2, with 7 nucleotides matching TRBD1. CDR3 in DNA: TGTGCCAGCAGCCCCCGACAGGGTGCCGGGGAGCTGTTTTTT. It encodes CASSPRQGAGELFF.